This entry concerns a single TCR beta chain. CDR3 size: 10 residues. The V end lost 7 bases, the J end lost 8 bases, and 6 bases lay between the germline ends. Germline values: CDR1 SNHLY, CDR2 FYNNEI. The sample originates from a study of beta chain features in type 1 diabetes. The entirety of the isolated RNA underwent reverse transcription, so expressed TCRB transcripts were sequenced. Here immunoSEQ multiplex PCR was the method, and the copy in TCRdb shows in-frame clones only, minus some. The table has some 330,000 clones, approximately 9.9% seen once; the top ten hold roughly 0.014%. The chain joins TRBV2 to TRBJ1-3; D is unresolved. The specimen sequenced was naive CD4+ T cells from blood. The receptor was derived from a woman aged 25 to 39 in good health. The DNA of the CDR3 is TGTGCCAGCAAGCCGCACACCATATATTTT. It codes for CASKPHTIYF.